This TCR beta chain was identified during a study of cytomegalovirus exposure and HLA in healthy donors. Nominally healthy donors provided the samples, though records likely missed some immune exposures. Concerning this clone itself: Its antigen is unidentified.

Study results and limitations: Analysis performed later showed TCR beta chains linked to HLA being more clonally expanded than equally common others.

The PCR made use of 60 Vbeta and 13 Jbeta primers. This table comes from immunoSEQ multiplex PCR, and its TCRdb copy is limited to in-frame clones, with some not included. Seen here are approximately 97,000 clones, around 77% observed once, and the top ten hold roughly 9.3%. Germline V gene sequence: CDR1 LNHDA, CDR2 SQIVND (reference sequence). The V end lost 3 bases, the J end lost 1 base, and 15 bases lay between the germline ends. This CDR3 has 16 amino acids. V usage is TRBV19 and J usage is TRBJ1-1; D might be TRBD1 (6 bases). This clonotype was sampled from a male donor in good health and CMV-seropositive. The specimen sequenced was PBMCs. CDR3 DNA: TGTGCCAGTAGTATCCCTCTCGACAGGCGGAACACTGAAGCTTTCTTT. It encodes CASSIPLDRRNTEAFF.